The 13 T cell receptor beta chains reported below all come from one sample, sequenced in a study of technical replicates of blood from a few donors. The repertoire was sequenced with immunoSEQ multiplex PCR; TCRdb's copy has only in-frame clones and lacks some. The sample records 75,000 to 90,000 clones, about 92% being singletons. Sequencing used T cells isolated from PBMCs. The receptors originated from a human donor in good health.

The chain has TRBV6-1 and TRBJ2-7; 7 bases are a match to TRBD2. Per the germline V gene, CDR1 is MNHNS and CDR2 is SASEGT. The CDR3 has 15 residues. J lost 3 bases, V lost 1 base, and 6 bases had no gene match. The CDR3 sequence is CASSEGASGLYEQYF. In DNA form, the CDR3 reads TGTGCCAGCAGTGAAGGGGCTAGCGGACTCTACGAGCAGTACTTC.

This clone has only a few counts. The chain has TRBV5-4 and TRBJ1-5; TRBD1 is a possible D gene (5 bases). Trimming left V 0 bases short and J 4 bases short, with 14 bases between. CDR3 length: 16 amino acids. CDR1 and CDR2 from the germline V gene are SGHNT and YYREEE (reference sequence). As DNA, the CDR3 is TGTGCCAGCAGCTTGGCTGGCGGGGGTGCAAATCAGCCCCAGCATTTT. It is translated as CASSLAGGGANQPQHF.

V and J are TRBV9 and TRBJ2-1; the match to TRBD2 covers 11 bases. There are 14 residues in the CDR3. After removal of 4 bases from V and 10 bases from J, the junction contained 7 bases not matched to a gene. Germline loops: CDR1 SGDLS, CDR2 YYNGEE. This CDR3 is CASSTSGRGQEQFF. Written as DNA, the CDR3 is TGTGCCAGCAGCACTAGCGGGAGAGGTCAGGAGCAGTTCTTC.

This clone was counted a single time. The chain couples TRBV28 to TRBJ2-2; 7 bases match TRBD1. This CDR3 comprises 15 residues. CDR1 is MDHEN and CDR2 is SYDVKM in the germline V gene. Unmatched junction bases numbered 4, after V lost 6 bases and J lost 0 bases. The chain's CDR3 is CASRTQGANTGELFF. The DNA of the CDR3 is TGTGCCAGCAGAACTCAGGGGGCGAACACCGGGGAGCTGTTTTTT.

This sequence joins TRBV6-5 and TRBJ2-2; maybe TRBD2 (6 bases). The CDR3 covers 13 residues. V gave up 3 bases and J gave up 9 bases, with 11 bases separating them. Germline V gene sequence: CDR1 MNHEY, CDR2 SVGAGI. The CDR3 DNA follows: TGTGCCAGCAGTTATAGCGGCTCCTGGGAGCTGTTTTTT. Protein: CASSYSGSWELFF.

This clone has just one count. The CDR3 protein is CASSEGGTVTGELFF. The CDR3 coding sequence is TGTGCCAGCAGTGAAGGGGGGACAGTTACCGGGGAGCTGTTTTTT. The chain links TRBV6-1 to TRBJ2-2, with TRBD1 matching over 7 bases. The germline V gene encodes CDR1 MNHNS and CDR2 SASEGT. V lost 1 base and J lost 5; bases outside the gene matches: 4. CDR3 size: 15 residues.

The genes are TRBV7-9 and TRBJ2-7; 9 nucleotides match TRBD2. The CDR3 runs 14 residues. Per the germline V gene, CDR1 is SEHNR and CDR2 is FQNEAQ (reference sequence). The junction had 8 bases not matched to a gene; V was cut back by 6 bases and J by 5 bases. The CDR3 DNA is TGTGCCAGCAGACTTAGCGGGAGTTTAGACGAGCAGTACTTC. This encodes CASRLSGSLDEQYF.

The chain uses TRBV7-8 and TRBJ2-2; 7 nucleotides line up with TRBD1. The germline gives CDR1 SGHVS, CDR2 FQNEAQ. The CDR3 runs 15 residues. Trimming removed 3 bases from V and 0 bases from J; junction bases left unmatched: 1. As DNA, the CDR3 is TGTGCCAGCAGCTTCGGGACAGCGAACACCGGGGAGCTGTTTTTT. It encodes CASSFGTANTGELFF.

V and J are TRBV12-5 and TRBJ1-1; 7 nucleotides match TRBD1. Germline assignment: CDR1 LGHNT and CDR2 FRNRAP. The trim removed 3 bases at V and 0 bases at J, leaving 10 bases unmatched. The CDR3 loop spans 17 amino acids. CDR3 nucleotide sequence: TGTGCTAGTGGTTTTTATCCGGGACAGCTTTTGAACACTGAAGCTTTCTTT. This translates into CASGFYPGQLLNTEAFF.

DNA of the CDR3: TGTGCCAGTAGTCCTTGGCTTCTCTACGAGCAGTACTTC. This translates into CASSPWLLYEQYF. This chain joins TRBV19 and TRBJ2-7; D uncertain. V lost 5 bases, J lost 3 bases, and 11 bases lay in between. Germline CDR1 is LNHDA and CDR2 is SQIVND (reference sequence). The CDR3 loop spans 13 amino acids.

The chain employs TRBV19 and TRBJ1-2; D gene unclear. CDR1 LNHDA and CDR2 SQIVND come from the germline V gene (reference sequence). The CDR3 runs to 14 residues. V was pared by 3 bases and J by 3 bases, with 11 bases between. CDR3 in DNA: TGTGCCAGTAGTATGGGGAGTAGTGACTATGGCTACACCTTC. Protein product: CASSMGSSDYGYTF.

The chain recombines TRBV7-2 with TRBJ1-2, with D unclear. Between the trimmed V and J ends, which lost 5 bases and 5 bases, there was a span of 9 bases. Germline lookup yields CDR1 SGHTA and CDR2 FQGNSA. The length of the CDR3 is 12 residues. In DNA form, the CDR3 reads TGTGCCAGCAGCCCCGGAGGGTATGGCTACACCTTC. Translation: CASSPGGYGYTF.

The gene calls are TRBV10-1 and TRBJ1-1; D is perhaps TRBD1 (6 bases). Germline loops: CDR1 WNHNN, CDR2 SYGVQD (reference sequence). The CDR3 consists of 14 residues. Between the trimmed V and J ends, which lost 6 bases and 1 base, there was a span of 12 bases. This chain's CDR3 is CASSPGTPNTEAFF. The CDR3 bases are TGCGCCAGCAGCCCCGGGACACCGAACACTGAAGCTTTCTTT.